This entry lists 9 T cell receptor beta chains sequenced from one sample in a study of cytomegalovirus exposure and HLA in healthy donors. It was with 60 Vbeta and 13 Jbeta primers that the PCR ran. Here immunoSEQ multiplex PCR was the method, and the copy in TCRdb shows in-frame clones only, minus some. The sample shows about 200,000 clones, roughly 80% of them seen only once. Source material: PBMCs. All receptors derive from a girl under 10 years old in good health and CMV-seronegative.

The V and J genes are TRBV7-9 and TRBJ1-1; no definite D call. V lost 2 bases and J lost 0, with 7 bases in between. The CDR3 has 14 residues. Germline V gene lookup returns CDR1 SEHNR and CDR2 FQNEAQ (reference sequence). The CDR3 region has the DNA TGTGCCAGCAGCTTATTAGCGGTGAACACTGAAGCTTTCTTT. Translating gives CASSLLAVNTEAFF.

The chain employs TRBV5-5 and TRBJ1-1, with D unresolved. This CDR3 contains 13 residues. V was clipped by 0 bases and J by 13 bases, with 16 bases between them. Germline values: CDR1 SGHKS, CDR2 YYEKEE (reference sequence). As DNA, the CDR3 is TGTGCCAGCAGCTTGGCTGTGGGTCTGCAGGATTTCTTT. Translated, it gives CASSLAVGLQDFF.

The chain recombines TRBV27 with TRBJ2-7; 8 positions match TRBD1. V lost 8 bases, J lost 7 bases, and 16 bases stayed unmatched. Germline V lookup: CDR1 MNHEY, CDR2 SMNVEV (reference sequence). The CDR3 is made up of 15 amino acids. The CDR3 spells CASEKSGGSNREQYF. CDR3 bases: TGTGCCAGCGAGAAATCAGGGGGCTCGAATCGGGAGCAGTACTTC.

The chain recombines TRBV9 with TRBJ1-3; D not certain. CDR3 size: 14 residues. V was clipped by 0 bases and J by 8 bases, with 12 bases between them. Per germline, CDR1 SGDLS and CDR2 YYNGEE. The CDR3 DNA sequence: TGTGCCAGCAGCGTAGAGGGAGGTTTGGACACCATATATTTT. Its protein is CASSVEGGLDTIYF.

The chain couples TRBV19 to TRBJ1-1; tentatively, D is TRBD1 (5 bases). There are 14 residues in the CDR3. CDR1 and CDR2 (germline): LNHDA, SQIVND (reference sequence). V lost 5 bases and J 0 bases, leaving 10 bases between the germline ends. CDR3 amino acids: CASSWGGLNTEAFF. The CDR3, as DNA: TGTGCCAGTAGTTGGGGGGGTTTGAACACTGAAGCTTTCTTT. Filled out from reference TRBV19 and TRBJ1-1, the complete variable domain reads DGGITQSPKYLFRKEGQNVTLSCEQNLNHDAMYWYRQDPGQGLRLIYYSQIVNDFQKGDIAEGYSVSREKKESFPLTVTSAQKNPTAFYLCASSWGGLNTEAFFGQGTRLTVV.

The chain carries TRBV2 and TRBJ2-2; TRBD2 might be the D (6 bases). The CDR3 is 14 residues long. Between the trimmed V and J ends, which lost 8 bases and 5 bases, there was a span of 15 bases. From germline, CDR1 is SNHLY and CDR2 FYNNEI. In DNA form, the CDR3 reads TGTGCCAGCGAAAGAGCGGAGGGGACCGGGGAGCTGTTTTTT. Its protein is CASERAEGTGELFF.

The chain employs TRBV7-9 and TRBJ1-6; 9 bases are a match to TRBD1. V trimming: 1 base; J trimming: 10 bases; junction bases outside the gene matches: 11. From germline, CDR1 is SEHNR and CDR2 FQNEAQ (reference sequence). This CDR3 comprises 17 residues. The CDR3 here is CASSLVGSGQGRSPLHF. The CDR3 DNA reads as TGTGCCAGCAGCTTAGTGGGTTCGGGACAGGGACGCTCACCCCTCCACTTT.

In this sample, this clone turned up once. This chain uses TRBV5-1 with TRBJ2-5; 11 nucleotides line up with TRBD1. The germline V gene has CDR1 SGHRS and CDR2 YFSETQ. This CDR3 comprises 15 residues. Trimming at V came to 4 bases and at J to 5 bases, leaving 7 bases not matched to a gene. CDR3 sequence reads: CASSQGTGGPETQYF. CDR3 nucleotides: TGCGCCAGCAGCCAAGGGACAGGGGGACCTGAGACCCAGTACTTC.

This clone was counted between two and nine times. This chain connects TRBV6-6 to TRBJ1-2; 9 bases agree with TRBD1. The CDR3 has 13 amino acids. Trimming took 2 bases from V and 5 from J; bases not matched to a gene: 0. CDR1 and CDR2 from the germline V gene are MNHNY and SVGAGI (reference sequence). CDR3 in DNA: TGTGCCAGCAGTTACGACAGGGGGTATGGCTACACCTTC. Translated, it gives CASSYDRGYGYTF.